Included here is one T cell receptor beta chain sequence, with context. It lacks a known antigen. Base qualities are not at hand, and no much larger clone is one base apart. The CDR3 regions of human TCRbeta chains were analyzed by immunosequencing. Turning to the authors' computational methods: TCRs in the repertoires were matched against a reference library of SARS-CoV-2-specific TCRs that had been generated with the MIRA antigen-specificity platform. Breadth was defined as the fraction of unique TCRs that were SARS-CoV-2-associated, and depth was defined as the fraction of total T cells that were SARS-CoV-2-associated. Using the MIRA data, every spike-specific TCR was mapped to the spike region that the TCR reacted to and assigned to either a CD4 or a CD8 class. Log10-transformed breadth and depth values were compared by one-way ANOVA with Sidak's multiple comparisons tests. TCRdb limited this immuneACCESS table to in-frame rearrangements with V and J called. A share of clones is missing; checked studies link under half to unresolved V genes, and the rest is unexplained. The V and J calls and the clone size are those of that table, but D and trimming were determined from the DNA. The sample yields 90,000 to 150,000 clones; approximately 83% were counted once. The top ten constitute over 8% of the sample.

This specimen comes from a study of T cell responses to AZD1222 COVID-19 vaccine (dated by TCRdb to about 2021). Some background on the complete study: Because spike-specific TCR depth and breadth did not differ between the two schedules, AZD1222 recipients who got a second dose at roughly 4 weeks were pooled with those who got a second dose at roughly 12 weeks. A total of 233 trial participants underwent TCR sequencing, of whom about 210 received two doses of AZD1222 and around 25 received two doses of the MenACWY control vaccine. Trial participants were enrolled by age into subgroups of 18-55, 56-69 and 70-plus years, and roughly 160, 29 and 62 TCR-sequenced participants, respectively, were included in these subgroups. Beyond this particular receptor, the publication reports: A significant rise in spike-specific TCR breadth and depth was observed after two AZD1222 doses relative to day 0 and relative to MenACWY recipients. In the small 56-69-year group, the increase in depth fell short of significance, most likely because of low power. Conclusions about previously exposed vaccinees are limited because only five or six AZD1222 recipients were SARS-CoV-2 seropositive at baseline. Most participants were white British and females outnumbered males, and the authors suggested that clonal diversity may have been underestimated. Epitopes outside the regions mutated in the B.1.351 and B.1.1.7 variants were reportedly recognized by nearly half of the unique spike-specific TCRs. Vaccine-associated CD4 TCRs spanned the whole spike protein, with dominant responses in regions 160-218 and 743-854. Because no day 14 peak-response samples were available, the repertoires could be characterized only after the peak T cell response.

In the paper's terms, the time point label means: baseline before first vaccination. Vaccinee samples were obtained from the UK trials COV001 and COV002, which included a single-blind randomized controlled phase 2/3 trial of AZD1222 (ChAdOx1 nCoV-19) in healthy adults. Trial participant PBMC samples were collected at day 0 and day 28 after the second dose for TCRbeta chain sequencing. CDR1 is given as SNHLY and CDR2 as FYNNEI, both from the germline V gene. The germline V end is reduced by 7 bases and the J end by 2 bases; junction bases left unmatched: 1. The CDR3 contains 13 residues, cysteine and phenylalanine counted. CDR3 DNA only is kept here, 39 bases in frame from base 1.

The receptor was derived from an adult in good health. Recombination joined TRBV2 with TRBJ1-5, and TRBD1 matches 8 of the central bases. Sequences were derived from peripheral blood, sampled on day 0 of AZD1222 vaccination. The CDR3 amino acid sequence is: CASKGQGNQPQHF. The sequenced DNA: TGTGCCAGCAAGGGACAGGGCAATCAGCCCCAGCATTTT.